This TCR beta chain was found in a study of cytomegalovirus exposure and HLA in healthy donors (dated by TCRdb to 2016 to 2017). With respect to the entire study: An earlier analysis of roughly 630 of the donors reported approximately 300 Gb of sequence data and 117 million unique TCR beta sequences from some 180 million T cells. About 310 gigabases of sequencing data and tens of millions of unique TCR sequences were included in an early release covering around 650 HLA-typed donors. The genetic ancestry cluster associated with self-reported Caucasian donors included 81% of the roughly 360 genotyped donors. The study aimed to test whether signatures of past pathogen exposure could be identified by cataloging public T cell receptors. Using immunosequencing, the study profiled T cell repertoires from 666 subjects and related those repertoires to cytomegalovirus serostatus. In addition to the first cohort of 666 subjects, a separate validation cohort of approximately 130 different subjects was used. The study combined high-throughput TCR immunosequencing, statistical association of individual TCRs with disease status, and machine learning to predict cytomegalovirus infection status. In a later analysis, previously published TCR beta repertoires from 670 or so donors were re-analyzed and high-resolution HLA genotyping was added so that TCR occurrence patterns could be studied. In the later analysis, no new phenotypic data were used to find candidate immune exposures; instead, reliance was placed on TCR beta sequences and their occurrence across donors. An earlier analysis of some 600 of the donors applied high-throughput TCR beta sequencing to assess whether each TCR beta V gene segment acted as functional or pseudogenic. Alongside the repertoire data, information on donor age, sex, ethnicity and CMV serostatus was compiled. A later genetic analysis took genome-wide SNP genotypes for about 55% of the 666 donors and used that subset as a discovery cohort. All discovery cohort repertoires had been generated on a single sequencing platform. HLA typing included class I and class II loci at four-digit resolution. Typing coverage varied by locus: roughly 629-630 donors for A, B, C, DRB1 and DQB1; roughly 560 for DQA1; about 590 for DPA1; under 490 for DPB1. Roughly 5 DR-DQ haplotypes were handled as single units for association and clustering, since linkage in the cohort was strong. Across about 370 genotyped donors of the cohort, an average of about 220,000 unique TCR beta nucleotide sequences per donor were sequenced, and 15% to 20% of those sequences were non-productive. The study at large found these results: Several of the top co-occurrence clusters appeared to be linked to parvovirus B19, influenza, CMV and Epstein-Barr virus, according to a later analysis. A further reported finding was that TCR beta sequences accurately predicted the HLA-A and HLA-B alleles for most subjects in the first cohort. Strong co-occurrence of HLA alleles, especially DR and DQ, made assigning TCR associations to individual alleles difficult. In vitro tests confirmed that a few of the cytomegalovirus-associated TCR beta chains recognize cytomegalovirus antigens. A later analysis found that HLA-associated TCR beta chains were more clonally expanded and had lower generation probabilities than equally common non-associated chains. In the study, some 160 TCR beta chains were listed as associated with cytomegalovirus. Across donors, most TCR sequences were observed very rarely, whereas some public TCRs were present in many individuals. A cluster of highly shared sequence variants was judged likely to be a technical artifact of the sequencing pipeline. Linkage disequilibrium might explain the correlated functional status among segregating V segments, but an unknown experimental factor could not be ruled out. A later genetic analysis associated a missense DCLRE1C variant with V-gene and J-gene trimming of TCR beta chains, and an independent cohort replicated the association. The authors suggested that the approach could potentially be generalized to other disease states and immunological phenotypes. Specific HLA alleles were associated with over 15,000 TCR beta sequences at a false discovery rate of 0.05 in a later analysis. The classifier was reported to diagnose cytomegalovirus status with high specificity and sensitivity in both the original cohort and the validation cohort. According to a later analysis, most CMV-associated TCR beta chains appeared to be HLA-restricted, and the HLA associations seemed to be driven largely by CMV exposure. Some IMGT-functional V segments, including TRBV6-2 and TRBV6-3, could not be told apart with the 87-base-pair reads, so those segments were excluded. For the cohort, immune exposure information was limited to CMV serostatus. A later genetic analysis reported fewer N-insertions in productive TCRs among donors in an Asian-associated ancestry cluster than the approximately 670-donor mean. Because HLA typing was unavailable for some donors at each locus, only the typed subset was used in association tests. Presence/absence analyses assumed roughly uniform sequencing depth across donors, an assumption that may not hold. In an earlier analysis of 587 of the donors, most TCR beta V segments appeared in productive rearrangements about 90% or about 30% of the time, broadly matching IMGT annotations. This cohort had only TCR beta chains sequenced, and the lack of alpha or paired-chain data limited which features could be detected. In a later analysis, the rate of TCR association differed among HLA loci, with DRB1 alleles having the most associated TCRs and HLA-C alleles having the fewest. About 15 rarely observed V segments, including chromosome 9 orphons, were excluded from the earlier analysis of several hundred of the donors because counts were too low.

Library construction relied on the immunoSEQ multiplex PCR assay. For the multiplex PCR, a mixture combining 60 forward primers for TCR Vbeta segments and 13 reverse primers for TCR Jbeta segments was used. The CDR3 region of rearranged TCR beta genes was amplified from genomic DNA by a multiplex PCR assay. The Illumina HiSeq System was used to sequence the amplified TCR beta libraries as 87-base-pair reads. On the authors' methods: Across the roughly 700 repertoires, a later analysis counted about 81 million unique TCR beta chains, approximately 12 million of which were shared by at least two donors. A nearest-neighbor algorithm error-corrected the raw reads and collapsed the reads into unique sequences, merging closely related sequences to remove PCR and sequencing errors. Alignment of CDR3 sequences to IMGT reference sequences was used to assign V, D and J gene segments. For a sequence to be retained, a match of at least six nucleotides to both a V gene segment and a J gene segment was required. A rearrangement counted as productive if the CDR3 had no stop codons and remained in frame with V and J, and every other rearrangement counted as non-productive. CDR3 was defined by IMGT convention, running from the second conserved V-encoded cysteine to the conserved J-encoded phenylalanine. The earlier analysis of about 570 of the donors excluded any sequence lacking an unambiguous match to a single V gene segment. In an earlier analysis of a few hundred of the donors, a V segment was called functional when productive rearrangements were above 56.7%, and segregating when the standard deviation between donors exceeded 5%. A statistical classification framework was built to diagnose cytomegalovirus status from the catalog of TCR beta chain sequences. V and J gene assignment, in a later analysis, came from comparing TCR nucleotide sequences with IMGT/GENE-DB human TR gene sequences. A later analysis assigned CDR3 sequences and most-parsimonious VDJ recombination scenarios with the TCRdist pipeline. A later analysis defined each TCR beta chain by its CDR3 amino acid sequence plus V-gene family, and excluded reads lacking a unique V-gene family. To address suspected cross-contamination and a sequencing artifact, a later analysis removed roughly 580 highly shared, low-generation-probability nucleotide sequences. In a later analysis, a clonal expansion index was calculated for each public chain from normalized within-repertoire ranks of inferred template counts. Generation probabilities in a later analysis came from a VDJ recombination model fitted to out-of-frame rearrangements, and those results were checked against IGoR. In a later analysis, hypergeometric tests were used to score TCR-TCR, TCR-HLA and TCR-CMV co-occurrence, with a repertoire-size bias correction applied to TCR pairs. A later analysis estimated false discovery rates by permuting HLA or CMV assignments 20 times. In a later analysis, co-occurring TCRs were grouped with DBSCAN, and TCRdist sequence similarity was added when clustering was performed within HLA-allele-positive subsets. Co-occurrence clustering excluded repertoires with fewer than 30,000 or more than 120,000 public chains, plus five with anomalous nucleotide sharing. The table was pulled from immuneACCESS by TCRdb, which kept in-frame rearrangements only. Such tables lose some clones; where checked, under half of the loss comes from unresolved V genes, and the rest has no known cause. The V and J calls and clone size come from that table; D and trimming were worked out from the DNA. The data table for this sample lists some 160,000 clones. Approximately 2.3% of the sample goes to the ten largest clones.

The cohort consisted of hundreds of healthy bone marrow donors. At the time of sampling, all cohort members were nominally healthy, though unrecorded immune exposures were likely present. The donor was CMV seronegative and belonged to the group of several hundred seronegative cohort members. A peripheral blood sample was provided by each donor, and peripheral blood mononuclear cells were used for TCR beta sequencing. Genomic DNA extraction from the blood cell samples was performed with the Qiagen DNeasy Blood Extraction Kit. From the cysteine up to the phenylalanine, the CDR3 has a length of 16 residues. The read is trimmed to its CDR3 DNA, 48 bases read in frame from base 1. V is pruned by 0 bases and J by 6 bases, leaving 6 bases of the junction without a gene match. CDR1 and CDR2 are drawn from the germline V gene: SGHRS, YFSETQ. Concerning this clone: This receptor's antigen is unknown.

The specimen was PBMCs. The TCR comes from a man aged 30 to 39 in good health and CMV-seronegative. The rearrangement combines TRBV5-1 with TRBJ2-7; 13 junctional bases match TRBD2. CDR3 reads: CASSLDPRTSGGEQYF. The bases read TGCGCCAGCAGCTTGGACCCGAGGACTAGCGGGGGCGAGCAGTACTTC.